The TCR beta chain under discussion was sequenced for a study of cytomegalovirus exposure and HLA in healthy donors. Study-level points and caveats: Another analysis was done later, and it associated roughly 15,000 TCR beta sequences with HLA alleles at 0.05 false discovery rate. More clonal expansion characterized HLA-associated TCR beta chains than equally common others in a later analysis. What was likely a sequencing artifact was a cluster of highly shared sequence variants.

As concerns this clone: Antigen: not known.

Germline assignment: CDR1 MNHEY and CDR2 SMNVEV (reference sequence). The CDR3 is 15 residues long. V lost 5 bases, J lost 6 bases, and 9 bases stayed unmatched. PCR amplification relied on 60 Vbeta primers (plus 13 Jbeta primers). Sequenced by immunoSEQ multiplex PCR; TCRdb stores in-frame clones only, minus some. The profile covers around 180,000 clones, with 65% to 80% appearing a single time and approximately 1% taken by the ten largest. Sequencing input: PBMCs. The source is a woman in her thirties or forties in good health and CMV-seronegative. V usage is TRBV27 and J usage is TRBJ2-3; 9 bases fit TRBD2. CDR3 residues: CASSPSGLALDTQYF. In DNA form, the CDR3 reads TGTGCCAGCAGTCCATCCGGACTAGCGCTCGATACGCAGTATTTT.